The 26 T cell receptor beta chains presented below share a single source sample, sequenced in a study of T cell responses to AZD1222 COVID-19 vaccine. Some clones are missing from TCRdb's copy, which holds only in-frame ones; the method was immunoSEQ multiplex PCR. The sample lists roughly 97,000 clones, approximately 90% seen once, with around 20% in the top ten. The sequencing here drew on peripheral blood, taken on day 0 of AZD1222 vaccination. These receptors were taken from an adult in good health.

The CDR3: CAWSVGSANTEAFF. The CDR3 DNA follows: TGTGCCTGGAGTGTAGGTTCGGCGAACACTGAAGCTTTCTTT. V gene TRBV30 combines with J gene TRBJ1-1; D unresolved. CDR3 size: 14 residues. Looked up from germline, CDR1 is GTSNPN and CDR2 is SVGIG (reference sequence). Trimming stripped 0 bases from V and 1 base from J, with 9 bases between.

The V and J genes are TRBV27 and TRBJ2-3; D gene unclear. CDR1 MNHEY and CDR2 SMNVEV come from the germline V gene (reference sequence). The V and J ends lost 7 bases and 2 bases respectively, with 7 bases between them. The CDR3 loop spans 12 amino acids. For the CDR3, the DNA is TGTGCCAGCACCAGTAACACAGATACGCAGTATTTT. Its translation is CASTSNTDTQYF.

This chain joins TRBV5-1 and TRBJ2-3; 8 positions match TRBD2. V shed 2 bases, J shed 5 bases, and the junction held 7 bases outside the gene matches. CDR1 is SGHRS, CDR2 YFSETQ, per germline. The CDR3 sequence is 15 residues long. The CDR3 region is CASSFSGDPRDTQYF. The CDR3, as DNA: TGCGCCAGCAGCTTTAGCGGGGACCCTCGAGATACGCAGTATTTT.

Only one count was recorded for this clone. The chain has TRBV5-8 and TRBJ2-3; a weak D match, TRBD2 (6 bases). The CDR3 is made up of 16 amino acids. Germline loops: CDR1 SGHTS, CDR2 YDEGEE. The germline V and J ends were trimmed by 3 bases and 0 bases, with 14 bases remaining between them. The CDR3 is CASSYQRASSTDTQYF. The CDR3 bases are TGTGCCAGCAGCTATCAGCGGGCTTCTAGCACAGATACGCAGTATTTT. Complete variable domain (other parts from reference TRBV5-8 and TRBJ2-3): EAGVTQSPTHLIKTRGQQATLRCSPISGHTSVYWYQQALGLGLQFLLWYDEGEERNRGNFPPRFSGRQFPNYSSELNVNALELEDSALYLCASSYQRASSTDTQYFGPGTRLTVL.

As to this clone: It is likely a read error, because the conserved phenylalanine at the end of the CDR3 is missing. The gene calls are TRBV7-8 and TRBJ1-6, with 9 positions matching TRBD1. Trimming at V came to 4 bases and at J to 4 bases, leaving 11 bases not matched to a gene. The CDR3 is made up of 18 amino acids. Germline V CDR1 and CDR2: SGHVS, FQNEAQ. The CDR3 loop is CASSYLWGDRAYNSPLHL. The CDR3 nucleotides are TGTGCCAGCAGCTATCTCTGGGGGGACAGGGCATATAATTCACCCCTCCACCTT.

The DNA for the CDR3 is TGTGCCAGCAGGGCCGGATCTCAACCCCAGCATTTT. It translates to CASRAGSQPQHF. The J gene is TRBJ1-5, the V gene TRBV28; D not resolved. V was trimmed by 6 bases and J by 10 bases, leaving 13 bases between them. This CDR3 is built from 12 residues. Germline values: CDR1 MDHEN, CDR2 SYDVKM.

The V call is TRBV5-1, the J call TRBJ1-1; no definite D call. The ends were cut back, 4 bases at V and 1 base at J, with 11 bases in the middle. The CDR3 has 14 amino acids. Per germline, CDR1 SGHRS and CDR2 YFSETQ. The CDR3 DNA follows: TGCGCCAGCAGCACGCAGATGGGGAACACTGAAGCTTTCTTT. Its translation is CASSTQMGNTEAFF.

This chain links TRBV2 with TRBJ2-5; 7 bases line up with TRBD2. The CDR3 has 15 amino acids. V lost 3 bases to trimming and J lost 5 bases; unmatched junction nucleotides: 9. CDR1 and CDR2 (germline): SNHLY, FYNNEI. Here the CDR3 reads CASSEGGLVGETQYF. Written as DNA, the CDR3 is TGTGCCAGCAGTGAGGGTGGACTAGTAGGGGAGACCCAGTACTTC.

This sequence joins TRBV6-5 and TRBJ2-7; possibly TRBD2 for D (5 bases). CDR3 length equals 11 residues. Germline CDR1 reads MNHEY; CDR2 reads SVGAGI. Trimming left V 0 bases short and J 11 bases short, with 8 bases between. CDR3 residues: CASSYSGVEYF. The CDR3, as DNA: TGTGCCAGCAGTTACTCCGGGGTTGAGTACTTC.

V is TRBV2 and J is TRBJ1-2; D gene unclear. Germline V gives CDR1 SNHLY, CDR2 FYNNEI. Trimming cost V 7 bases and J 4 bases, with 16 bases left between them. The CDR3 length is 14 residues. This CDR3 is CASTPTAPSYGYTF. The CDR3 region has the DNA TGTGCCAGCACCCCAACGGCACCGAGCTATGGCTACACCTTC.

This clone has only one observation. The rearrangement joins TRBV13 to TRBJ2-1; maybe TRBD2 (6 bases). V was cut by 3 bases and J by 5 bases, with 11 bases left in between. Per the germline V gene, CDR1 is PRHDT and CDR2 is FYEKMQ (reference sequence). This CDR3 is built from 14 residues. The CDR3 sequence is CASSFWDFNNEQFF. DNA of the CDR3: TGTGCCAGCAGCTTCTGGGACTTCAACAATGAGCAGTTCTTC.

As DNA, the CDR3 is TGTGCCAGCAGCACGACAGGCTTTAATGGCTACACCTTC. Encoded protein: CASSTTGFNGYTF. The gene calls are TRBV5-4 and TRBJ1-2; possible D gene TRBD1, 6 bases. This CDR3 spans 13 amino acids. Germline CDR1 SGHNT, CDR2 YYREEE (reference sequence). The ends were cut back, 4 bases at V and 6 bases at J, with 13 bases in the middle.

The chain carries TRBV14 and TRBJ1-6; TRBD1 matches at 9 bases. J lost 7 bases, V lost 4 bases, and 8 bases had no gene match. This CDR3 contains 16 residues. Germline-derived CDR1 and CDR2 are SGHDN and FVKESK. The CDR3 DNA sequence: TGTGCCAGCAGCCCGGACAGGGGTTTAGGGAATTCACCCCTCCACTTT. As protein: CASSPDRGLGNSPLHF.

The chain uses TRBV2 and TRBJ2-7; 10 positions match TRBD2. Germline CDR1 SNHLY, CDR2 FYNNEI. There are 13 residues in the CDR3. V lost 7 bases, J lost 3 bases, and 3 bases stayed unmatched. The CDR3, as DNA: TGTGCCAGCAAGGCTAGCGGGGGCTACGAGCAGTACTTC. Translating it yields CASKASGGYEQYF.

V is TRBV7-3 and J is TRBJ2-5, with TRBD2 as a possible D gene (7 bases). V lost 5 bases, J lost 5 bases, and 15 bases lay in between. The CDR3 contains 14 residues. The V gene's germline CDR1 is SGHTA and CDR2 FQGTGA. The CDR3 DNA is TGTGCCAGCAGCCCCCGGGGGGCCGCGGAGACCCAGTACTTC. The encoded protein is CASSPRGAAETQYF.

This chain joins TRBV6-5 and TRBJ1-1; no definite D call. Trimming removed 6 bases at V and 4 bases at J, with 12 bases between. Germline CDR1 reads MNHEY; CDR2 reads SVGAGI. This CDR3 spans 13 amino acids. CDR3 sequence reads: CASSPLGGTEAFF. The CDR3 DNA reads as TGTGCCAGCAGCCCCCTCGGCGGCACTGAAGCTTTCTTT.

V usage is TRBV9 and J usage is TRBJ2-6; maybe TRBD1 (5 bases). Germline V gives CDR1 SGDLS, CDR2 YYNGEE. Deletions cut 4 bases from V and 2 bases from J, with 10 bases between. This CDR3 comprises 15 residues. The CDR3 sequence: CASSQGVPGANVLTF. The CDR3 DNA reads TGTGCCAGCAGCCAAGGGGTCCCTGGGGCCAACGTCCTGACTTTC.

This chain links TRBV6-5 with TRBJ1-2, with D maybe TRBD1 (5 bases). The CDR3 consists of 14 residues. Per the germline V gene, CDR1 is MNHEY and CDR2 is SVGAGI. V was shortened by 0 bases and J by 1 base, with 6 bases between the two germline ends. The CDR3 coding sequence is TGTGCCAGCAGTTACTCAGGACATAACTATGGCTACACCTTC. Encoded protein: CASSYSGHNYGYTF.

The chain links TRBV9 to TRBJ1-2; D is uncertain. The germline gives CDR1 SGDLS, CDR2 YYNGEE. Trimming stripped 0 bases from V and 6 bases from J, with 9 bases between. This CDR3 is 13 amino acids long. CDR3 sequence: CASSVDEYDGYTF. CDR3 nucleotide sequence: TGTGCCAGCAGCGTAGATGAGTATGATGGCTACACCTTC.

Comment on this clone: The CDR3 does not close with the conserved phenylalanine or tryptophan, likely indicating a read error. The rearrangement links TRBV2 to TRBJ1-6, with 8 nucleotides matching TRBD1. Per germline, CDR1 SNHLY and CDR2 FYNNEI. The CDR3 runs to 13 residues. Germline trimming cut 11 bases from V and 9 bases from J; bases unmatched to any gene: 9. The DNA of the CDR3 is TGTGCCGGGACAGGAGCTAGATCTTCACCCCTCCACCTT. It codes for CAGTGARSSPLHL.

As concerns this clone: Different DNA sequences within this sample yield the same CDR3. V and J are TRBV19 and TRBJ1-5, with a weak D call TRBD1 (5 bases). The V end lost 6 bases, the J end lost 2 bases, and 5 bases lay between the germline ends. The germline V gene encodes CDR1 LNHDA and CDR2 SQIVND (reference sequence). This CDR3 contains 12 residues. In DNA form, the CDR3 reads TGTGCCAGTAGGGGGGGCAATCAGCCCCAGCATTTT. Translation gives CASRGGNQPQHF.

The chain recombines TRBV19 with TRBJ1-5, with D uncertain. V was cut by 3 bases and J by 4 bases, with 16 bases left in between. CDR3 length equals 16 residues. The germline V gene has CDR1 LNHDA and CDR2 SQIVND (reference sequence). The DNA for the CDR3 is TGTGCCAGTAGTATTTATCCCTCCAGCCGGAATCAGCCCCAGCATTTT. The encoded protein is CASSIYPSSRNQPQHF.

This chain connects TRBV6-6 to TRBJ1-1; 7 bases line up with TRBD1. The CDR3 is 13 amino acids. From germline, CDR1 is MNHNY and CDR2 SVGAGI (reference sequence). Trimming cost V 6 bases and J 5 bases; bases outside gene matches: 6. CDR3 sequence reads: CASRRQGRTEAFF. DNA of the CDR3: TGTGCCAGCAGGCGACAGGGACGGACTGAAGCTTTCTTT.

This clone occurred once. This chain connects TRBV4-2 to TRBJ2-5; D may be TRBD2 (7 bases). Germline-derived CDR1 and CDR2 are LGHNA and YNFKEQ. V lost 0 bases and J 5 bases, leaving 10 bases between the germline ends. The length of the CDR3 is 14 residues. The CDR3 sequence is CASSQEGGHETQYF. CDR3 DNA: TGTGCCAGCAGCCAAGAGGGGGGGCACGAGACCCAGTACTTC.

The chain couples TRBV5-6 to TRBJ1-1, with TRBD1 matching over 7 bases. This CDR3 has 14 amino acids. Germline CDR1 SGHDT, CDR2 YYEEEE. V was pared by 1 base and J by 1 base, with 1 base of the junction left unmatched. CDR3 loop: CASSLNRGNTEAFF. The CDR3 DNA reads TGTGCCAGCAGCTTGAACAGGGGGAACACTGAAGCTTTCTTT.

This sequence joins TRBV19 and TRBJ1-1, with TRBD1 as a possible D gene (6 bases). The V and J ends lost 8 bases and 10 bases respectively, with 14 bases between them. Germline V gene sequence: CDR1 LNHDA, CDR2 SQIVND (reference sequence). This CDR3 region has 11 residues. Here the CDR3 DNA reads TGTGCCAGTGAACAGGGCTGGGGAGCTTTCTTT. This gives the protein CASEQGWGAFF.